This T cell receptor (beta chain) derives from a study of blood T cell repertoires in COVID-19. Across the whole study: Collection of acute and convalescent COVID-19 samples took place in the United States, Italy and Spain.

Unmatched junction bases numbered 21, after V lost 2 bases and J lost 2 bases. Germline V gene lookup returns CDR1 SGHVS and CDR2 FNYEAQ. This CDR3 contains 21 residues. Authors' processing steps: It was from reference gene primer amplification that nucleated cell counts were estimated. Assay: immunoSEQ multiplex PCR; the TCRdb copy retains only in-frame clones and omits some. The V and J calls and clone size were taken over from that table, and D and trimming were inferred from the DNA. The sample consists of 240,000 or so clones, about 89% of them appearing once. Those who participated ranged in age from roughly 18 to 90 years and resided in 20 to 25 US areas.

The TCR was taken from a man aged 40-49 years who had recovered from COVID-19. Sequencing was performed on PBMCs or T cells enriched from blood (not recorded which). The chain has TRBV7-6 and TRBJ2-7; 10 bases map to TRBD2. CDR3 region: CASSLYRASGGPDQLPYEQYF. The CDR3 DNA sequence: TGTGCCAGCAGCTTATATCGGGCTAGCGGGGGCCCAGATCAACTTCCCTACGAGCAGTACTTC.